Presented here are 12 T cell receptor beta chains from one specimen sequenced in a study of identical twins. Via MiXCR, TCRdb re-called the 5' RACE reads, giving one row per CDR3 protein. The data contain about 920,000 distinct CDR3 sequences, 9% to 15% of them singletons. These data also formed part of another study, on yellow fever vaccine responses in identical twins.

Specimen: PBMCs. These receptors all come from a woman aged 18-35 years in good health.

The chain combines TRBV20-1 with TRBJ2-7; D might be TRBD2 (6 bases). This CDR3 comprises 13 residues. The germline V and J ends were trimmed by 3 bases and 4 bases, with 13 bases remaining between them. Germline-derived CDR1 and CDR2 are DFQATT and SNEGSKA (reference sequence). The CDR3: CSASEHGGYEQYF. The CDR3 region has the DNA TGCAGTGCTAGCGAACATGGAGGGTACGAGCAGTACTTC.

Here the CDR3 reads CASSFGGVTYEQYF. In DNA form, the CDR3 reads TGTGCCAGCAGTTTTGGGGGGGTGACCTACGAGCAGTACTTC. The chain uses TRBV28 and TRBJ2-7; 7 bases are shared with TRBD2. The CDR3 covers 14 residues. J gave up 2 bases and V 3 bases, and 4 bases lay outside the gene matches. The germline gives CDR1 MDHEN, CDR2 SYDVKM.

The sample holds a few counts of this clonotype. The chain combines TRBV4-1 with TRBJ2-3; D not resolved. The V and J ends lost 0 bases and 4 bases respectively, with 8 bases between them. Per germline, CDR1 MGHRA and CDR2 YSYEKL. This CDR3 has 14 residues. The chain's CDR3 is CASSQDPPPDTQYF. The CDR3 DNA follows: TGCGCCAGCAGCCAAGATCCCCCCCCAGATACGCAGTATTTT.

This clonotype was seen a few times. This chain connects TRBV5-1 to TRBJ2-1, with 10 bases identical to TRBD2. After removal of 3 bases from V and 7 bases from J, the junction contained 10 bases not matched to a gene. Germline CDR1 is SGHRS and CDR2 is YFSETQ. The CDR3 runs to 16 residues. The CDR3 DNA sequence: TGCGCCAGCAGCTCCTCTTTAGCGGGAGGAGGGAATGAGCAGTTCTTC. It translates to CASSSSLAGGGNEQFF.

The rearrangement joins TRBV29-1 to TRBJ2-1, with D possibly matching TRBD2 (5 bases). The CDR3 is 15 amino acids. Germline assignment: CDR1 SQVTM and CDR2 ANQGSEA. Trimming took 7 bases from V and 6 from J, leaving 22 bases between them. CDR3 in DNA: TGCAGCGCCGGCCGTGGAACGGGATACCGCAATGAGCAGTTCTTC. It is translated as CSAGRGTGYRNEQFF.

The CDR3 sequence is CASSDRGPREAFF. The CDR3 nucleotides are TGCGCCAGCAGTGACAGGGGCCCGCGGGAAGCTTTCTTT. This chain connects TRBV10-1 to TRBJ1-1; the D gene is possibly TRBD1 (6 bases). Looked up from germline, CDR1 is WNHNN and CDR2 is SYGVQD (reference sequence). Between the trimmed V and J ends, which lost 3 bases and 8 bases, there was a span of 13 bases. This CDR3 is 13 amino acids long.

This rearrangement joins TRBV20-1 to TRBJ2-1; 10 bases map to TRBD2. With V trimmed by 3 bases and J by 7 bases, 6 bases remained unmatched. This CDR3 comprises 14 residues. Per germline, CDR1 DFQATT and CDR2 SNEGSKA (reference sequence). CDR3 in DNA: TGCAGTGCTAGTTCTAGCGGGAGTATGAATGAGCAGTTCTTC. Translated, it gives CSASSSGSMNEQFF.

The V and J genes are TRBV29-1 and TRBJ2-3; no clear D. V was cut by 7 bases and J by 1 base, with 12 bases left in between. Germline V lookup: CDR1 SQVTM, CDR2 ANQGSEA. The CDR3 is made up of 13 amino acids. CDR3 residues: CSAIRIRTDTQYF. The CDR3 DNA follows: TGCAGCGCTATTAGGATCCGCACAGATACGCAGTATTTT.

The gene calls are TRBV5-1 and TRBJ2-2; TRBD1 agrees at 7 bases. The CDR3 has 14 amino acids. Germline values: CDR1 SGHRS, CDR2 YFSETQ. V lost 3 bases to trimming and J lost 7 bases; unmatched junction nucleotides: 6. The CDR3 sequence: CASSSDREGGELFF. In DNA form, the CDR3 reads TGCGCCAGCAGCTCCGACAGGGAAGGCGGGGAGCTGTTTTTT.

This clonotype was counted ten times or more. This chain connects TRBV12-3 or TRBV12-4 to TRBJ2-5; TRBD2 might be the D (6 bases). V lost 6 bases to trimming and J lost 2 bases, with 13 bases between them. This CDR3 spans 14 amino acids. The CDR3 DNA follows: TGTGCCAGCAGAGTAAGGGACTTACAAGAGACCCAGTACTTC. Its translation is CASRVRDLQETQYF.

This clonotype has just a few counts. The V call is TRBV25-1, the J call TRBJ2-2; 7 nucleotides align to TRBD1. Germline CDR1 MGHDK, CDR2 SYGVNS. The CDR3 is 16 amino acids. The V segment lost 5 bases and the J segment 6 bases; nucleotides outside the gene matches: 12. In DNA, the CDR3 is TGTGCCAGCAGTTCCCTAGACATTGACAGGGCCGGGGAGCTGTTTTTT. Translating gives CASSSLDIDRAGELFF. Looking up the rest from reference TRBV25-1 and TRBJ2-2 gives the full variable domain: EADIYQTPRYLVIGTGKKITLECSQTMGHDKMYWYQQDPGMELHLIHYSYGVNSTEKGDLSSESTVSRIRTEHFPLTLESARPSHTSQYLCASSSLDIDRAGELFFGEGSRLTVL.

This clonotype was counted between two and nine times. The chain uses TRBV7-8 and TRBJ2-1; 8 bases map to TRBD2. Germline-derived CDR1 and CDR2 are SGHVS and FQNEAQ. V gave up 5 bases and J gave up 2 bases; unmatched junction bases: 8. The CDR3 is 16 residues long. The CDR3 DNA reads as TGTGCCAGCAGCCCGAGGACTAGCTCCCCCTACAATGAGCAGTTCTTC. Translation gives CASSPRTSSPYNEQFF.